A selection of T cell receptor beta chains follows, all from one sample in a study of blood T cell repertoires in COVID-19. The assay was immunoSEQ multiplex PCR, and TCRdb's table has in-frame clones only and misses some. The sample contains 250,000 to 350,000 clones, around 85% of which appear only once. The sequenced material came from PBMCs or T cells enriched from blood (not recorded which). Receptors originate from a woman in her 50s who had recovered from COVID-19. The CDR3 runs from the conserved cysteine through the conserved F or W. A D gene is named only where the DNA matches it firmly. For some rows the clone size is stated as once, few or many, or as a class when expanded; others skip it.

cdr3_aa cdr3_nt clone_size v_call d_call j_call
CASSPASGRTTDTQYF TGTGCCAGCAGTCCAGCTAGCGGGAGAACGACAGATACGCAGTATTTT NA TRBV6-6 TRBD2 TRBJ2-3
CASSVQGGQPQHF TGTGCCAGCAGTGTTCAGGGCGGCCAGCCCCAGCATTTT NA TRBV6-4 NA TRBJ1-5
CAVPVQGGSSYNEQFF TGTGCCGTACCTGTCCAGGGCGGGAGTTCCTACAATGAGCAGTTCTTC NA TRBV2 TRBD2 TRBJ2-1
CSAGLAEFF TGCAGTGCAGGGCTAGCGGAGTTCTTC NA TRBV20-1 TRBD2 TRBJ2-7
CAWSPPGQMNTEAFF TGTGCCTGGAGTCCTCCGGGACAGATGAACACTGAAGCTTTCTTT NA TRBV30 TRBD1 TRBJ1-1
CASSYLGTGLFEQYF TGTGCCAGCAGCTACCTCGGGACAGGGCTCTTCGAGCAGTACTTC NA TRBV6-6 TRBD1 TRBJ2-7
CATSDFNSGGHYNEQFF TGTGCCACCAGTGATTTCAATAGCGGGGGGCACTACAATGAGCAGTTCTTC NA TRBV24-1 TRBD2 TRBJ2-1
CASSLAWATNTEAFF TGTGCCAGCAGCTTAGCGTGGGCGACGAACACTGAAGCTTTCTTT NA TRBV7-6 NA TRBJ1-1
CASSSSAGGLYEQYF TGTGCCAGTAGTAGCTCTGCGGGGGGGCTCTACGAGCAGTACTTC once TRBV19 TRBD2 TRBJ2-7
CASSSTGGGYTF TGCGCCAGCAGCTCGACAGGCGGTGGCTACACCTTC NA TRBV5-1 NA TRBJ1-2
CATSLAQGSPLHF TGTGCCACCAGCCTCGCCCAGGGTTCACCCCTCCACTTT NA TRBV15 NA TRBJ1-6
CASSLGVPNEKLFF TGTGCCAGCAGCTTAGGAGTTCCGAATGAAAAACTGTTTTTT NA TRBV7-9 NA TRBJ1-4
CASSPTSGQETQYF TGTGCCAGCTCACCAACGTCGGGACAAGAGACCCAGTACTTC NA TRBV18 NA TRBJ2-5
CASSPDGAKNIQYF TGTGCCAGCTCACCAGACGGGGCCAAAAACATTCAGTACTTC NA TRBV18 NA TRBJ2-4
CASSPDKVYGYTF TGTGCCAGTAGTCCGGACAAAGTCTATGGCTACACCTTC NA TRBV19 NA TRBJ1-2
CASSLLSNQPQHF TGTGCCAGCAGCTTACTCAGCAATCAGCCCCAGCATTTT NA TRBV7-2 NA TRBJ1-5
CASSYSLGGSPGELFF TGTGCCAGCAGTTACTCGCTGGGGGGTTCGCCCGGGGAGCTGTTTTTT NA TRBV6-6 NA TRBJ2-2
CASSRQGPPLHF TGTGCCAGCAGTAGACAGGGCCCGCCCCTCCACTTT once TRBV6-5 TRBD1 TRBJ1-6
CASSQDGRQNQPQHF TGTGCCAGCAGCCAAGATGGGAGGCAAAATCAGCCCCAGCATTTT NA TRBV3-1/TRBV3-2 NA TRBJ1-5
CASSQGSRVSTDTQYF TGTGCCAGCAGCCAGGGTAGCAGGGTTTCCACAGATACGCAGTATTTT NA TRBV3-1/TRBV3-2 NA TRBJ2-3
CASSLYWSGPQETQYF TGTGCCAGCAGCTTGTATTGGAGTGGCCCCCAAGAGACCCAGTACTTC NA TRBV5-5 NA TRBJ2-5
CASMNSGTSGGYTF TGTGCCAGCATGAATAGCGGGACGTCCGGGGGCTACACCTTC NA TRBV28 NA TRBJ1-2